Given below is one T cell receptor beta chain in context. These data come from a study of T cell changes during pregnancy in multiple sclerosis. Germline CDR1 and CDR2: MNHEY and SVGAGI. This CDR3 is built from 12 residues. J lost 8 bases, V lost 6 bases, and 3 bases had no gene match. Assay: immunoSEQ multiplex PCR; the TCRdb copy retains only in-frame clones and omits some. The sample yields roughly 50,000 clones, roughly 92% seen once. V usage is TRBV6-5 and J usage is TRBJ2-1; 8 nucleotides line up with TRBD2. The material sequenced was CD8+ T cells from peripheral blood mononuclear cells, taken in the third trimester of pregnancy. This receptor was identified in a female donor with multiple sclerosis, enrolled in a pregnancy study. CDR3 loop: CASSLAGHEQFF. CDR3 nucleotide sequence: TGTGCCAGCAGCTTAGCGGGACATGAGCAGTTCTTC.